This TCR beta chain stems from a study of blood T cell repertoires in COVID-19 (dated by TCRdb to 2018 to 2020). Context from the whole study: Samples from collaborators originated in the United States, Italy and Spain and spanned both the acute and convalescent phases of COVID-19. The prospective study material was composed of cDNA or gDNA derived from T cells, B-cell-depleted T cells, or PBMCs. Subjects who had been exposed to COVID-19, were actively infected with it, or had recovered from it provided the deeply sampled blood TCRbeta repertoires that made up the dataset. The repertoires were made available in a free public database intended to serve as a resource for research on the immune response to SARS-CoV-2. The samples were drawn from two sources: the first 160 participants of the ongoing ImmuneRACE study, and fewer than 1,500 subjects contributed by 6 global collaborators. Nearly every sample came with metadata listing a de-identified subject ID, COVID-19 status, age in years and sex. Where available, HLA class I and class II types were taken from metadata supplied by the sample provider and were not determined by assay-based typing. Study-level results and caveats: The amount of clinical and demographic metadata varied by source and participant and was provided uncurated.

Participants in the prospective study were enrolled through a virtual design, were aged roughly 18 to 90 years, and lived in roughly 24 United States geographic areas. Cohort assignment in the prospective study relied on participant-reported clinical history from a screening survey and a study questionnaire. Recovered participants in ImmuneRACE Cohort 3 were defined by two consecutive negative NP/OP PCR tests, clearance by a healthcare professional, or resolution of symptoms. In the prospective study, mobile phlebotomists collected whole blood, serum and a nasopharyngeal or oropharyngeal swab from each participant. Participants in the prospective study had the option to provide additional blood draws and questionnaires over a roughly 2-month period. Before DNA extraction, prospective study blood samples were shipped either frozen or at room temperature. CDR1 is given as WSHSY and CDR2 as SAAADI, both from the germline V gene. For this chain, trimming is 8 bases at the V end and 15 bases at the J end, and the number of junction bases without a gene match is 6. The cysteine opens and the phenylalanine closes a CDR3 of 10 amino acids. Here the CDR3 DNA is all that survives: 30 bases in frame from base 1.

Details on this clone: Its antigen remains unidentified. No much larger clone exists at a distance of one base, and base qualities are not known.

TCRbeta CDR3 regions were amplified from genomic DNA using the immunoSEQ Assay, a bias-controlled multiplex PCR. The authors' pipeline ran thus. Nucleated cell counts per sample were estimated from amplification of reference gene primers within the assay. To quantify the absolute abundance of each unique TCRbeta CDR3 rearrangement, sequence reads were collapsed and filtered. For each sample, productive Simpson clonality was calculated as the square root of Simpson's diversity index over productive rearrangements. TCRdb obtained this table from immuneACCESS and retained in-frame rearrangements with V and J assigned. These tables miss some clones; where compared with another copy, unresolved V genes account for less than half of the shortfall, and the remainder is unexplained. V and J calls plus clone size are reproduced from that table; the DNA served to infer D and trimming. A total of roughly 290,000 clones appear in this sample, approximately 85% of them only once. Of the sample, 3.5% to 5.5% is held by the ten largest clones.

The receptor was derived from a woman in her 30s who had recovered from COVID-19. Sequencing input: PBMCs or T cells enriched from blood (not recorded which). Recombination linked TRBV10-2 to TRBJ2-1, and 8 bases in between align with TRBD2. The CDR3: CASLSGSSFF. The nucleotide sequence is given as TGCGCCAGCCTAAGCGGGAGTTCGTTCTTC.